This entry is about one T cell receptor (beta chain). Its antigen is still unknown. V lost 5 bases to trimming and J lost 2 bases; unmatched junction nucleotides: 4. The CDR3 is 15 residues long. Germline CDR1 reads LGHNA; CDR2 reads YSLEER. Time point defined: week 47, end of study. Each dose delivered 300 ug of mutant IDH1 20-mer peptide subcutaneously with imiquimod. The entry originates in a study of a mutant IDH1 vaccine in newly diagnosed glioma. Study in general: Previous treatment comprised radiotherapy, temozolomide, or both, mostly both. V12 came at week 35, V13 at week 47.

Assay used: immunoSEQ multiplex PCR; TCRdb lists only in-frame clones, some missing. This table has over 45,000 clones, less than 80% appearing once. Study results and caveats: Among top peripheral T cell clonotypes, changes seemed unrelated to pseudoprogression.

The chain combines TRBV4-3 with TRBJ1-1, with 11 bases matching TRBD1. The TCR was taken from a man aged 50-59 years with glioma. The sequencing here drew on PBMCs, taken from a glioma patient whose treatment included an IDH1 peptide vaccine. In DNA form, the CDR3 reads TGCGCCAGCAGCTTAAGGACAGGGGGCAACACTGAAGCTTTCTTT. The encoded protein is CASSLRTGGNTEAFF.